Listed here are 10 T cell receptor beta chains from one sample, sequenced in a study of identical twins. One entry per CDR3 protein, called by TCRdb with MiXCR from the 5' RACE reads. The table has 450,000 or so distinct CDR3 sequences, about a fifth seen once; the top ten hold 10% to 15%. The sample was naive T cells sorted from blood. These receptors were collected from a man in his fifties in good health.

This chain links TRBV4-1 with TRBJ1-1, with D tentatively TRBD1 (6 bases). Trimming left V 0 bases short and J 5 bases short, with 13 bases between. CDR1 MGHRA and CDR2 YSYEKL come from the germline V gene. CDR3 length: 15 residues. The CDR3 spells CASSQDGGAVTEAFF. CDR3 DNA sequence: TGCGCCAGCAGCCAAGACGGGGGCGCAGTTACTGAAGCTTTCTTT.

The chain employs TRBV11-1 and TRBJ2-3, with 13 bases that match TRBD2. The CDR3 covers 18 residues. The germline CDR1 and CDR2 sequences are SGHAT and FQDESV (reference sequence). The junction had 11 bases not matched to a gene; V was cut back by 5 bases and J by 3 bases. Here the CDR3 reads CASSPGTSGVHGTDTQYF. The CDR3 coding sequence is TGTGCCAGCAGCCCCGGGACTAGCGGGGTTCATGGAACAGATACGCAGTATTTT.

This clonotype has more than one count but fewer than ten. J is TRBJ2-5 and V is TRBV29-1, with D hard to call. The CDR3 runs to 12 residues. The V and J ends lost 4 bases and 3 bases respectively, with 9 bases between them. The V gene's germline CDR1 is SQVTM and CDR2 ANQGSEA. The CDR3 bases are TGCAGCGTTGCGCCCCCTGAAGAGACCCAGTACTTC. It translates to CSVAPPEETQYF.

In its sample, this clonotype was seen many times. This rearrangement joins TRBV28 to TRBJ1-2; perhaps TRBD1 as D (6 bases). This CDR3 contains 14 residues. V gave up 3 bases and J gave up 5 bases, with 13 bases separating them. CDR1 is MDHEN and CDR2 is SYDVKM in the germline V gene. The CDR3 bases are TGTGCCAGCAGTTTTGGTACAGGGAAGTATGGCTACACCTTC. It encodes CASSFGTGKYGYTF.

This clonotype has at least ten counts. The chain combines TRBV12-3 or TRBV12-4 with TRBJ2-7, with D perhaps TRBD2 (6 bases). The CDR3 length is 15 residues. V lost 3 bases and J lost 1, with 13 bases in between. The CDR3 reads CASSLAGPSSYEQYF. DNA for the CDR3: TGTGCCAGCAGTTTGGCGGGGCCATCTTCCTACGAGCAGTACTTC.

V gene TRBV5-1 combines with J gene TRBJ2-1; tentatively, D is TRBD2 (5 bases). The CDR3 is 16 residues long. The ends were cut back, 4 bases at V and 0 bases at J, with 14 bases in the middle. CDR1 is SGHRS and CDR2 is YFSETQ in the germline V gene. CDR3 residues: CASSGGGAVSYNEQFF. The CDR3 DNA reads TGCGCCAGCAGCGGAGGTGGAGCGGTCTCCTACAATGAGCAGTTCTTC.

This clonotype has only a few counts. The chain carries TRBV5-6 and TRBJ2-2; D may correspond to TRBD1 or TRBD2 (6 bases each). V lost 4 bases, J lost 6 bases, and 13 bases lay in between. CDR1 and CDR2 (germline): SGHDT, YYEEEE. The CDR3 has 14 residues. CDR3 residues: CASSNGGYPGELFF. The CDR3 coding sequence is TGTGCCAGCAGCAACGGGGGCTACCCCGGGGAGCTGTTTTTT.

This clonotype was picked up a small number of times. V gene TRBV12-3 or TRBV12-4 combines with J gene TRBJ1-6, with D possibly matching TRBD1 (5 bases). CDR3 length: 15 residues. V lost 3 bases to trimming and J lost 7 bases, with 13 bases between them. CDR3 protein: CASSFLGGTNSPLHF. The CDR3 DNA reads as TGTGCCAGCAGTTTCCTTGGGGGGACCAATTCACCCCTCCACTTT.

The gene calls are TRBV4-1 and TRBJ2-1, with D possibly TRBD2 on 6 matching bases. Trimming pared 6 bases from V and 10 bases from J, leaving 22 bases between. The CDR3 has 15 amino acids. Per the germline V gene, CDR1 is MGHRA and CDR2 is YSYEKL. The CDR3 region is CASSLTGVDVLEQFF. The CDR3 nucleotides read TGCGCCAGCAGTCTGACGGGAGTCGACGTTCTAGAGCAGTTCTTC.

This clonotype was observed a handful of times. The chain links TRBV4-1 to TRBJ2-7; no definite D call. Germline V gene sequence: CDR1 MGHRA, CDR2 YSYEKL. The V and J ends lost 0 bases and 0 bases respectively, with 15 bases between them. The CDR3 is 17 amino acids. DNA of the CDR3: TGCGCCAGCAGCCAAGATACACGCGGAGCTAGCTCCTACGAGCAGTACTTC. Protein sequence: CASSQDTRGASSYEQYF.